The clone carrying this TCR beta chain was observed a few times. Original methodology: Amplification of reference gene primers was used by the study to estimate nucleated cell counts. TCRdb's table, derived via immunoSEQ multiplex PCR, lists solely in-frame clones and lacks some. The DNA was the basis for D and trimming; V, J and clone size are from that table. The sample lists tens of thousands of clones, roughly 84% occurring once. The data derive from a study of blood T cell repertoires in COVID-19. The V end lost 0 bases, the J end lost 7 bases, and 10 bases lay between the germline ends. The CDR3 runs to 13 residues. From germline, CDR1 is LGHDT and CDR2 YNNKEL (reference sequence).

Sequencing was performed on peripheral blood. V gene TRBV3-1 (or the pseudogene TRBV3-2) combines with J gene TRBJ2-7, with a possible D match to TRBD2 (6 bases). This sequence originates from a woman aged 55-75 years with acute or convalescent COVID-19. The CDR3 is CASSQDPRGEQYF. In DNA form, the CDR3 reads TGTGCCAGCAGCCAAGATCCCCGGGGGGAGCAGTACTTC.